This T cell receptor (beta chain) comes out of a study of beta chain features in type 1 diabetes. General study points: A moderate, significant TCRB CDR3 shortening appeared in type 1 diabetes across four CD4+ subsets.

The V end lost 0 bases, the J end lost 7 bases, and 10 bases lay between the germline ends. The CDR3 runs to 14 residues. Germline CDR1 is LNHNV and CDR2 is YYDKDF (reference sequence). Reverse transcription of all isolated RNA meant that expressed TCRB transcripts were sequenced. The data were produced by immunoSEQ multiplex PCR, yet TCRdb's version contains in-frame clones alone and is incomplete. The data show about 150,000 clones, 9% to 12% seen once. This clone was counted between two and nine times. Its cognate antigen is unknown. The sequenced sample consisted of central memory CD4+ T cells from blood. This clonotype was obtained from a man aged 25 to 40 with type 1 diabetes. The J gene is TRBJ2-1, the V gene TRBV15; D not resolved. The CDR3 DNA reads as TGTGCCACCAGCAGAGACTTAAAGACTAATGAGCAGTTCTTC. Translation gives CATSRDLKTNEQFF. The full variable domain, in which reference TRBV15 and TRBJ2-1 provide the parts outside the CDR3, is DAMVIQNPRYQVTQFGKPVTLSCSQTLNHNVMYWYQQKSSQAPKLLFHYYDKDFNNEADTPDNFQSRRPNTSFCFLDIRSPGLGDTAMYLCATSRDLKTNEQFFGPGTRLTVL.